This T cell receptor beta chain was retrieved from a study of tumor-infiltrating T cells and Merkel cell polyomavirus (dated by TCRdb to about 2017). Notes on the research overall: In Merkel cell carcinoma patients, the study examined CD8+ T cells specific for the Merkel cell polyomavirus KLL epitope. Patients presented at varying disease stages and were followed for a median of approximately 2.5 years, with a range of 1. Patients received varied, non-standardized therapies including chemotherapy, radiation and immunotherapies. TRB sequencing was performed on KLL-tetramer-sorted cells from blood or tumor-infiltrating lymphocytes in approximately 15 samples, as well as on approximately twelve matched whole-tumor samples. Most whole-tumor samples were obtained as 25-micron curls cut from formalin-fixed, paraffin-embedded tissue blocks. In the whole study, one tumor sample was a frozen nodal tumor digest, and another tumor sample was a flash-frozen core biopsy of a metastasis. The full study reports these points: One limitation of the study is the small sample size (n = 12 patients). The study examined just one viral epitope, so T cells targeting other Merkel cell polyomavirus epitopes were not captured. A significant MCC-specific survival advantage (P = 0.0051) was associated with a greater number of unique KLL-specific clonotypes in tumors (about 5-120 vs 0-3). KLL-specific TRB repertoires were found to be diverse and largely private, with only one public clonotype, shared by two patients, identified among 350 to 400 unique sequences. A higher intratumoral fraction of KLL-specific T cells (roughly 1.8-20% versus roughly 0-0.15%) was associated with significantly improved MCC-specific survival.

There are a few counts of this clone. This receptor's antigen is unknown. Nothing much larger sits one base from this clone, and base qualities are not available. All patients' tumors stained robustly positive for Merkel cell polyomavirus Large T antigen by immunohistochemistry. The study included about eleven Merkel cell carcinoma patients who had robust KLL-tetramer+ populations, above 0.04% of CD8+ T cells, in blood and/or cultured TIL. Every patient was Caucasian, and patient ages had a median of 65 years and ranged from about 50 to 85 years. Lymph node tumors were analyzed for patients with unknown primaries who presented with nodal disease, or when there was not enough primary tissue. The protocol used for the library was the immunoSEQ multiplex PCR assay. Adaptive Biotechnologies (Seattle, WA) carried out genomic DNA extraction, TRB sequencing and normalization. The paper's data handling went like this. Clonality was calculated as one minus the Shannon entropy of productive TRB sequences, normalized by log2 of unique productive sequences. To identify KLL-specific clonotypes in tumors, TCRbeta CDR3 amino acid sequences were matched against the sequences from the tetramer-sorted sample of each patient. TCRdb provides this immuneACCESS table in a form limited to in-frame rearrangements. Some clones are lacking; in checked studies, under half of them reflect an unresolved V gene, and why the rest are absent is not known. V and J calls and clone size are as listed in that table; D and trimming were resolved from the DNA. This sample is represented by more than 20,000 clones; roughly nine tenths of them were singletons. Less than 3% of the sample goes to the ten largest clones.

The CDR3 has 12 amino acids, counting the end cysteine and phenylalanine. Only CDR3 DNA remains: 36 bases, in frame from the first base. According to the germline V gene, CDR1 reads MDHEN and CDR2 reads SYDVKM. Germline trimming: 11 bases from V, 3 bases from J; junction bases outside gene matches: 7. Recombination joined TRBV28 with TRBJ2-7, and 7 bases in between align with TRBD1. The clonotype originates from a man aged 45-60 years with Merkel cell carcinoma. What was sequenced was lymph node tissue. The nucleotide sequence reads as follows: TGTGCCTCCCAGACAGGGAACTACGAGCAGTACTTC. The encoded protein is CASQTGNYEQYF.